Each of the 2 T cell receptor beta chains below was sequenced from the same sample in a study of cytotoxic CD8 clonotypes in ibrutinib-treated CLL. Using immunoSEQ multiplex PCR, the repertoire was profiled, and TCRdb retains in-frame clones only, with some absent. The table has over 25,000 clones, more than 75% seen once. The sequencing used PBMCs, collected after 36 months of ibrutinib treatment. All receptors come from a human donor with chronic lymphocytic leukemia.

This CDR3 is CASSLVWGEGYTF. DNA for the CDR3: TGTGCCAGCAGCTTAGTGTGGGGGGAAGGCTACACCTTC. V gene TRBV7-9 combines with J gene TRBJ1-2; D perhaps matches TRBD1 (5 bases). V gave up 1 base and J gave up 8 bases, with 11 bases separating them. Germline values: CDR1 SEHNR, CDR2 FQNEAQ (reference sequence). CDR3 length: 13 residues. Supplemented by reference TRBV7-9 and TRBJ1-2, the full variable domain reads DTGVSQNPRHKITKRGQNVTFRCDPISEHNRLYWYRQTLGQGPEFLTYFQNEAQLEKSRLLSDRFSAERPKGSFSTLEIQRTEQGDSAMYLCASSLVWGEGYTFGSGTRLTVV.

The table lists this clone with a count of one. The V and J genes are TRBV7-9 and TRBJ1-4; 7 bases line up with TRBD1. The CDR3 length is 15 residues. The germline CDR1 and CDR2 sequences are SEHNR and FQNEAQ (reference sequence). With V trimmed by 5 bases and J by 4 bases, 7 bases remained unmatched. CDR3 sequence: CASSTGTVLNEKLFF. In DNA, the CDR3 is TGTGCCAGCAGCACAGGGACAGTCCTTAATGAAAAACTGTTTTTT.